The 20 T cell receptor beta chains reported below all come from one sample, sequenced in a study of blood T cells in healthy people across ages. A second PCR, run for roughly 6 to 11 cycles, used a sample-barcoded 5' primer plus a J-beta primer mix. TCRdb re-called the 5' RACE reads through MiXCR, storing one row per CDR3 protein. The repertoire holds roughly 930,000 distinct CDR3 sequences, around 48% seen once, with over 10% in the top ten. The sequenced sample was blood. The receptors stem from a man between 25 and 39 years old in good health.

A few counts support this clonotype. The V gene is TRBV9, the J gene TRBJ2-1; TRBD2 matches 7 bases. Germline V gene data show CDR1 as SGDLS and CDR2 as YYNGEE. The J segment lost 6 bases and the V segment lost 3 bases, leaving 9 bases of the junction unmatched. The length of the CDR3 is 15 residues. The CDR3: CASSGSGGSFNEQFF. In DNA, the CDR3 is TGTGCCAGCAGCGGGTCGGGGGGAAGCTTCAATGAGCAGTTCTTC.

The chain couples TRBV29-1 to TRBJ2-1; possible D gene TRBD1, 6 bases. The CDR3 has 12 amino acids. Trimming shortened V by 7 bases and J by 6 bases, and 13 bases separated the two germline ends. Germline CDR1 reads SQVTM; CDR2 reads ANQGSEA. CDR3 region: CSAEIGGNEQFF. DNA for the CDR3: TGCAGCGCAGAGATAGGGGGCAATGAGCAGTTCTTC.

This clonotype occurred once. V usage is TRBV7-9 and J usage is TRBJ1-6; D is undetermined. Germline loops: CDR1 SEHNR, CDR2 FQNEAQ (reference sequence). The CDR3 is made up of 13 amino acids. V lost 3 bases, J lost 10 bases, and 10 bases lay in between. The CDR3 region has the DNA TGTGCCAGCAGCTTGTCAGTGGAATCACCCCTCCACTTT. Its protein is CASSLSVESPLHF.

V gene TRBV7-8 combines with J gene TRBJ2-3; no clear D. CDR1 and CDR2 (germline): SGHVS, FQNEAQ. The CDR3 runs to 12 residues. V lost 7 bases, J lost 2 bases, and 7 bases lay in between. The CDR3 nucleotides read TGTGCCAGCACAAGGGCCACAGATACGCAGTATTTT. Protein product: CASTRATDTQYF.

The rearrangement joins TRBV9 to TRBJ2-5; 11 positions match TRBD2. The CDR3 extends over 14 amino acids. CDR1 is SGDLS, CDR2 YYNGEE, per germline. The trim removed 6 bases at V and 3 bases at J, leaving 4 bases unmatched. CDR3 in amino acids: CASTRGLAEETQYF. CDR3 sequence (DNA): TGTGCCAGCACCCGGGGACTAGCGGAAGAGACCCAGTACTTC.

This clonotype was seen a few times. The chain is built from TRBV3-1 and TRBJ2-1; D may be TRBD2 (7 bases). Trimming removed 0 bases at V and 7 bases at J, with 13 bases between. The CDR3 has 15 amino acids. Germline CDR1 is LGHDT and CDR2 is YNNKEL (reference sequence). CDR3 sequence reads: CASSQDGRGPNEQFF. For the CDR3, the DNA is TGTGCCAGCAGCCAAGATGGGCGGGGGCCTAATGAGCAGTTCTTC.

This rearrangement joins TRBV3-1 to TRBJ1-4; D unresolved. The CDR3 sequence is 15 residues long. Germline V lookup: CDR1 LGHDT, CDR2 YNNKEL (reference sequence). V lost 4 bases, J lost 3 bases, and 12 bases lay in between. The CDR3 sequence is CASSPRGHANEKLFF. The CDR3 coding sequence is TGTGCCAGCAGCCCCCGAGGGCATGCTAATGAAAAACTGTTTTTT.

The chain recombines TRBV2 with TRBJ2-7; 7 positions agree with TRBD2. Unmatched junction bases numbered 18, after V lost 6 bases and J lost 4 bases. Germline CDR1 is SNHLY and CDR2 is FYNNEI. This CDR3 spans 17 amino acids. The CDR3 sequence: CASRAASGGEGSYEQYF. The CDR3 DNA reads TGTGCCAGCAGAGCCGCGTCGGGGGGTGAGGGATCATACGAGCAGTACTTC.

This chain uses TRBV7-2 with TRBJ2-2; 10 nucleotides line up with TRBD1. The CDR3 is 16 residues long. The germline V gene encodes CDR1 SGHTA and CDR2 FQGNSA. The V gene end was trimmed by 3 bases and the J gene end by 2 bases; junction bases not matched to a gene: 3. This CDR3 is CASSFRQGANTGELFF. The CDR3 DNA reads as TGTGCCAGCAGCTTCCGACAGGGGGCTAACACCGGGGAGCTGTTTTTT.

The chain has TRBV20-1 and TRBJ2-3; TRBD2 matches 8 bases. Germline V lookup: CDR1 DFQATT, CDR2 SNEGSKA (reference sequence). Trimming cost V 0 bases and J 1 base; bases outside gene matches: 3. This CDR3 comprises 15 residues. The CDR3 loop reads CSARDKAGGTDTQYF. The CDR3 nucleotides read TGCAGTGCTAGAGATAAAGCGGGGGGCACAGATACGCAGTATTTT.

The V and J genes are TRBV2 and TRBJ2-7, with D perhaps matching TRBD2 (7 bases). The CDR3 totals 15 residues. V shed 2 bases and J shed 0 bases, with 11 bases lying between them. Germline V lookup: CDR1 SNHLY, CDR2 FYNNEI. The CDR3 DNA reads TGTGCCAGCAGTGAAAGGGGGGGGTACTCCTACGAGCAGTACTTC. It yields the protein CASSERGGYSYEQYF.

The chain is built from TRBV7-9 and TRBJ2-1; no clear D gene. There are 11 residues in the CDR3. Between the trimmed V and J ends, which lost 4 bases and 9 bases, there was a span of 7 bases. The V gene's germline CDR1 is SEHNR and CDR2 FQNEAQ (reference sequence). The CDR3 nucleotides read TGTGCCAGCAGCTCATCGAGTGAGCAGTTCTTC. Translation: CASSSSSEQFF.

The chain employs TRBV5-1 and TRBJ2-3, with 8 bases matching TRBD2. Germline trimming cut 6 bases from V and 4 bases from J; bases unmatched to any gene: 7. This CDR3 is built from 14 residues. Germline V lookup: CDR1 SGHRS, CDR2 YFSETQ. CDR3 sequence (DNA): TGCGCCAGCAACGGGGGGGCTCCCCCAGATACGCAGTATTTT. It encodes CASNGGAPPDTQYF. The full variable domain, completed using reference TRBV5-1 and TRBJ2-3, is KAGVTQTPRYLIKTRGQQVTLSCSPISGHRSVSWYQQTPGQGLQFLFEYFSETQRNKGNFPGRFSGRQFSNSRSEMNVSTLELGDSALYLCASNGGAPPDTQYFGPGTRLTVL.

The chain uses TRBV21-1 and TRBJ2-1; TRBD1 is the table's D call, not checked against the DNA. TRBV21-1 is a listed pseudogene. This CDR3 spans 15 amino acids. Written as DNA, the CDR3 is TGTGCCAGCAGCCCCGGGGGGTTCTCCTACAATGAGCAGTTCTTC. Its protein is CASSPGGFSYNEQFF.

This clonotype was counted only a few times. The rearrangement uses TRBV12-3 or TRBV12-4 and TRBJ1-4; TRBD1 agrees at 8 bases. The CDR3 covers 11 residues. J lost 8 bases, V lost 11 bases, and 4 bases had no gene match. CDR3 nucleotides: TGTGCCTCCGGACAGGGAGAAAAACTGTTTTTT. It codes for CASGQGEKLFF.

V gene TRBV28 combines with J gene TRBJ1-5; perhaps TRBD1 as D (6 bases). CDR3 size: 15 residues. V dropped 3 bases and J dropped 4 bases, with 13 bases sitting between them. CDR1 and CDR2 from the germline V gene are MDHEN and SYDVKM. The CDR3 loop reads CASSFLDSENQPQHF. In DNA, the CDR3 is TGTGCCAGCAGTTTTCTGGACAGCGAGAATCAGCCCCAGCATTTT.

Comments on this clonotype: A read error may be the cause here, since a much bigger clone is one base away. The chain links TRBV3-1 to TRBJ2-7, with D hard to call. The CDR3 contains 11 residues. CDR1 is LGHDT and CDR2 is YNNKEL in the germline V gene (reference sequence). Trimming shortened V by 2 bases and J by 5 bases, and 4 bases separated the two germline ends. CDR3: CASSQQHEQYF. CDR3 sequence (DNA): TGTGCCAGCAGCCAACAACACGAGCAGTACTTC.

This clonotype occurred a few times. This sequence joins TRBV4-1 and TRBJ2-7; no definite D call. Trimming stripped 3 bases from V and 4 bases from J, with 10 bases between. This CDR3 contains 13 residues. Germline V gene data show CDR1 as MGHRA and CDR2 as YSYEKL. In nucleotides, the CDR3 is TGCGCCAGCAGCCAGACATCTTCTTACGAGCAGTACTTC. It specifies CASSQTSSYEQYF.

This clonotype was counted between two and nine times. J is TRBJ2-4 and V is TRBV4-1, with D perhaps TRBD1 or TRBD2 (5 bases each). The CDR3 has 12 residues. Trimming took off 4 bases at V and 13 bases at J, with 14 bases between the two ends. CDR1 MGHRA and CDR2 YSYEKL come from the germline V gene. CDR3 nucleotide sequence: TGCGCCAGCAGCCTGGAGGACAATGAGCAGTACTTC. It encodes CASSLEDNEQYF.

CDR3 amino acids: CASSSPSGPPREKGAFF. CDR3 coding DNA: TGTGCCAGCAGCTCCCCATCAGGCCCCCCTAGGGAGAAAGGGGCTTTCTTT. The rearrangement uses TRBV13 and TRBJ1-1, with no clear D. V shed 4 bases and J shed 11 bases, with 29 bases lying between them. Per germline, CDR1 PRHDT and CDR2 FYEKMQ (reference sequence). This CDR3 region has 17 residues.